Below are 20 T cell receptor beta chains sequenced from a single sample in a study of blood T cell repertoires in COVID-19. This table comes from immunoSEQ multiplex PCR, and its TCRdb copy is limited to in-frame clones, with some not included. The sample lists 200,000 to 250,000 clones, around four fifths occurring once. The material sequenced was peripheral blood. The source of these receptors is a man in his fifties or sixties with active or convalescent COVID-19.

This chain connects TRBV13 to TRBJ1-6; D possibly corresponds to TRBD1 (5 bases). This CDR3 is 19 amino acids long. Germline lookup yields CDR1 PRHDT and CDR2 FYEKMQ (reference sequence). The ends were cut back, 5 bases at V and 0 bases at J, with 20 bases in the middle. The DNA of the CDR3 is TGTGCCAGCAGCCTCTGGCGGGGCAGAACATCCTCCTATAATTCACCCCTCCACTTT. Its protein is CASSLWRGRTSSYNSPLHF.

The genes are TRBV29-1 and TRBJ2-7; tentatively, D is TRBD2 (5 bases). Germline V gives CDR1 SQVTM, CDR2 ANQGSEA. Trimming took off 7 bases at V and 4 bases at J, with 11 bases between the two ends. This CDR3 is 11 amino acids long. CDR3 amino acids: CSAARGYEQYF. The CDR3 region has the DNA TGCAGCGCTGCGCGCGGGTACGAGCAGTACTTC.

V and J are TRBV5-1 and TRBJ2-5, with D possibly matching TRBD2 (6 bases). Trimming took 3 bases from V and 3 from J, leaving 9 bases between them. The CDR3 is 13 residues long. CDR1 and CDR2 from the germline V gene are SGHRS and YFSETQ. This chain's CDR3 is CASSSGLEETQYF. For the CDR3, the DNA is TGCGCCAGCAGCTCGGGACTGGAAGAGACCCAGTACTTC.

The chain recombines TRBV10-3 with TRBJ2-3; no clear D gene. Trimming cost V 0 bases and J 8 bases, with 6 bases left between them. Germline CDR1 reads ENHRY; CDR2 reads SYGVKD. This CDR3 comprises 12 residues. CDR3 amino acids: CAISESQFTQYF. In DNA, the CDR3 is TGTGCCATCAGTGAGTCCCAGTTTACGCAGTATTTT.

The V and J genes are TRBV6-5 and TRBJ1-1; TRBD1 aligns across 9 bases. The CDR3 has 13 amino acids. From germline, CDR1 is MNHEY and CDR2 SVGAGI. J lost 5 bases, V lost 6 bases, and 4 bases had no gene match. CDR3 DNA sequence: TGTGCCAGCAGCGGGACAGGGAGTACTGAAGCTTTCTTT. Its translation is CASSGTGSTEAFF.

Here the CDR3 reads CASSLFTYEQYF. DNA of the CDR3: TGTGCCAGCAGCTTATTCACCTACGAGCAGTACTTC. The rearrangement links TRBV11-2 to TRBJ2-7; no clear D. Germline CDR1 reads SGHAT; CDR2 reads FQNNGV. This CDR3 spans 12 amino acids. Trimming took off 2 bases at V and 2 bases at J, with 4 bases between the two ends. The complete variable domain, with remaining parts taken from reference TRBV11-2 and TRBJ2-7, reads EAGVAQSPRYKIIEKRQSVAFWCNPISGHATLYWYQQILGQGPKLLIQFQNNGVVDDSQLPKDRFSAERLKGVDSTLKIQPAKLEDSAVYLCASSLFTYEQYFGPGTRLTVT.

V is TRBV30 and J is TRBJ2-5; 9 bases align to TRBD2. J was trimmed by 2 bases and V by 0 bases; bases with no gene match: 7. The CDR3 sequence is 16 residues long. Germline CDR1 reads GTSNPN; CDR2 reads SVGIG (reference sequence). CDR3 bases: TGTGCCTGGAGTGTAGGGAGTAGCGGGGGACAAGAGACCCAGTACTTC. Translating it yields CAWSVGSSGGQETQYF.

Here the CDR3 reads CASSLYTAAEETQYF. The CDR3 nucleotides are TGTGCCAGCAGTTTATATACGGCAGCGGAAGAGACCCAGTACTTC. This sequence joins TRBV28 and TRBJ2-5, with a possible D match to TRBD2 (5 bases). The CDR3 spans 15 residues. Trimming removed 1 base at V and 3 bases at J, with 12 bases between. Germline V gives CDR1 MDHEN, CDR2 SYDVKM.

This sequence joins TRBV27 and TRBJ1-6; D gene ambiguous. Germline V gives CDR1 MNHEY, CDR2 SMNVEV (reference sequence). CDR3 length equals 14 residues. Trimming left V 2 bases short and J 6 bases short, with 8 bases between. The CDR3 coding sequence is TGTGCCAGCAGTTTAGGAGGTTCTAATTCACCCCTCCACTTT. It yields the protein CASSLGGSNSPLHF.

This chain links TRBV11-2 with TRBJ2-3; 11 positions agree with TRBD2. Germline CDR1 reads SGHAT; CDR2 reads FQNNGV. The ends lost 5 bases at V and 7 bases at J; junction bases unmatched: 14. The CDR3 is made up of 17 amino acids. The CDR3 loop is CASSHFLGSGRANTQYF. The CDR3 coding sequence is TGTGCCAGCAGCCACTTCCTCGGTAGCGGGAGGGCGAATACGCAGTATTTT.

This chain uses TRBV19 with TRBJ2-5, with 9 bases fitting TRBD1. V dropped 4 bases and J dropped 5; count of bases not matched to a gene: 14. The CDR3 is made up of 17 amino acids. In germline, CDR1 is LNHDA, CDR2 SQIVND (reference sequence). The CDR3 loop reads CASSTGTGFSRGETQYF. The CDR3 DNA is TGTGCCAGTAGTACCGGGACAGGGTTTTCCCGGGGGGAGACCCAGTACTTC.

The chain links TRBV9 to TRBJ1-6, with D possibly matching TRBD1 (5 bases). Germline V gene lookup returns CDR1 SGDLS and CDR2 YYNGEE. V gave up 0 bases and J gave up 7 bases, with 8 bases separating them. The CDR3 contains 14 residues. The CDR3 is CASSVDGGNSPLHF. CDR3 nucleotide sequence: TGTGCCAGCAGCGTAGATGGGGGGAATTCACCCCTCCACTTT.

The rearrangement uses TRBV5-4 and TRBJ2-2, with a possible D match to TRBD2 (7 bases). The ends were cut back, 6 bases at V and 6 bases at J, with 18 bases in the middle. Germline CDR1 reads SGHNT; CDR2 reads YYREEE (reference sequence). The CDR3 loop spans 15 amino acids. The CDR3 protein is CASTIRGRAAGELFF. The CDR3, as DNA: TGTGCCAGCACCATAAGGGGGAGGGCCGCCGGGGAGCTGTTTTTT.

The chain couples TRBV28 to TRBJ2-3, with unresolved D. The CDR3 length is 15 residues. Trimming left V 7 bases short and J 0 bases short, with 14 bases between. The germline V gene encodes CDR1 MDHEN and CDR2 SYDVKM. As DNA, the CDR3 is TGTGCCAGCATTTCGAGTCAGGCTAGCACAGATACGCAGTATTTT. Amino acid sequence: CASISSQASTDTQYF.

The chain has TRBV19 and TRBJ1-3; possible D gene TRBD1, 6 bases. V shed 5 bases and J shed 0 bases, with 20 bases lying between them. The CDR3 runs 18 residues. Germline CDR1 and CDR2: LNHDA and SQIVND (reference sequence). Written as DNA, the CDR3 is TGTGCCAGTAGTCAGACCCTAGACAGGCCGTCCTCTGGAAACACCATATATTTT. This codes for CASSQTLDRPSSGNTIYF.

Only a few counts were recorded for this clone. V is TRBV3-1 (or the pseudogene TRBV3-2) and J is TRBJ1-5; a possible D gene is TRBD1 (6 bases). This CDR3 is 17 amino acids long. V was trimmed by 7 bases and J by 6 bases, leaving 25 bases between them. Germline CDR1 and CDR2: LGHDT and YNNKEL (reference sequence). CDR3 coding DNA: TGTGCCAGCACGTACAGCACCCGGACAGTTGAGAGTCAGCCCCAGCATTTT. It yields the protein CASTYSTRTVESQPQHF.

This clone was found a few times. This same CDR3 is encoded by further DNA sequences in the sample. The chain employs TRBV12-3 or TRBV12-4 and TRBJ1-1; 7 bases map to TRBD1. This CDR3 is 13 amino acids long. V trimming: 5 bases; J trimming: 3 bases; junction bases outside the gene matches: 3. CDR3 sequence reads: CASSRDSDTEAFF. For the CDR3, the DNA is TGTGCCAGCAGTCGGGACAGCGACACTGAAGCTTTCTTT.

This chain connects TRBV2 to TRBJ1-5; D perhaps matches TRBD1 (5 bases). Germline CDR1 SNHLY, CDR2 FYNNEI. This CDR3 is 14 amino acids long. Deletions cut 3 bases from V and 3 bases from J, with 9 bases between. CDR3 residues: CASSEGGVNQPQHF. The DNA for the CDR3 is TGTGCCAGCAGTGAGGGGGGAGTCAATCAGCCCCAGCATTTT. The whole variable domain, filled in from reference TRBV2 and TRBJ1-5, reads EPEVTQTPSHQVTQMGQEVILRCVPISNHLYFYWYRQILGQKVEFLVSFYNNEISEKSEIFDDQFSVERPDGSNFTLKIRSTKLEDSAMYFCASSEGGVNQPQHFGDGTRLSIL.

The J gene is TRBJ2-3, the V gene TRBV5-1; 7 nucleotides agree with TRBD2. The V gene end was trimmed by 0 bases and the J gene end by 0 bases; junction bases not matched to a gene: 16. Looked up from germline, CDR1 is SGHRS and CDR2 is YFSETQ. The CDR3 sequence is 20 residues long. The CDR3 sequence: CASSLVATSRRTTSTDTQYF. The CDR3 bases are TGCGCCAGCAGCTTGGTTGCGACTAGCAGGCGGACTACTAGCACAGATACGCAGTATTTT.

The chain joins TRBV7-2 to TRBJ1-3, with D possibly TRBD1 on 6 matching bases. This CDR3 has 11 residues. Trimming pared 4 bases from V and 16 bases from J, leaving 14 bases between. CDR1 and CDR2 (germline): SGHTA, FQGNSA. The CDR3 DNA is TGTGCCAGCAGCTCCACGGACAGTTTCTATTTT. Its translation: CASSSTDSFYF.